The T cell receptor beta chain described here comes from a study of blood T cell repertoires in COVID-19. Study context: Nucleic acid was either cDNA or gDNA, and it came from T cells, B-cell-depleted T cells, or PBMCs.

Germline V gene sequence: CDR1 LNHDA, CDR2 SQIVND (reference sequence). The V and J ends lost 5 bases and 1 base, in that order; junction bases with no gene match: 8. CDR3 length equals 18 residues. The authors' processing: The authors estimated nucleated cell counts from reference gene primer amplification. Clones were read by immunoSEQ multiplex PCR, and TCRdb kept only the in-frame ones, dropping some. From that table come the V and J calls and clone size; the DNA was used to work out D and trimming. Of a few hundred thousand clones in the sample, around 88% were seen once. This sequence joins TRBV19 and TRBJ2-2; 12 bases agree with TRBD2. The TCR originated in a woman aged 50 to 65 with acute or convalescent COVID-19. Sample: peripheral blood. CDR3 coding DNA: TGTGCCAGTAGTCCTGATGGACTAGCGGGGATGAACACCGGGGAGCTGTTTTTT. Translation: CASSPDGLAGMNTGELFF.